This TCR beta chain was recovered during a study of cytomegalovirus exposure and HLA in healthy donors. PCR primers comprised 60 Vbeta and 13 Jbeta primers. TCRdb's table, derived via immunoSEQ multiplex PCR, lists solely in-frame clones and lacks some. The sample includes about 160,000 clones, under 85% of them seen just once. The study, taken as a whole, reports: It was assumed in the presence/absence analyses that sequencing depth was roughly uniform across donors.

Worth noting for this clone: Its matching antigen is unknown.

Sequencing was carried out using PBMCs. The source of this sequence is a woman aged 25 to 39 in good health and CMV-seronegative.

The CDR3 loop is CASSPRGYSYEQYF. The CDR3 coding sequence is TGTGCCAGCAGTCCTAGGGGGTACTCCTACGAGCAGTACTTC. The chain recombines TRBV28 with TRBJ2-7, with TRBD1 as a possible D gene (6 bases). The CDR3 length is 14 residues. V was trimmed by 5 bases and J by 0 bases, leaving 11 bases between them. CDR1 MDHEN and CDR2 SYDVKM come from the germline V gene.